This is a list of T cell receptor beta chains from one sample in a study of post-analysis software for immune sequencing data. MiXCR, applied by TCRdb to the PCR reads, yields one record per CDR3 protein. The sample lists about 430,000 distinct CDR3 sequences, roughly 38% occurring once. Source material: blood. These receptors were obtained from a girl aged 2-9 years with multiple sclerosis. Each CDR3 is given with its conserved first and last residue. The order of the fields is J gene, D gene, clone size, V gene, CDR3 protein, CDR3 DNA. D genes are given only for firm matches. Rows give clone size only sometimes, using once, few, many, or a class for an expanded clone.

>TRBJ1-5|TRBD1|.|TRBV28
CASSSGGNSNQPQHF
TGTGCCAGCAGCTCAGGGGGAAACAGCAATCAGCCCCAGCATTTT
>TRBJ1-6|.|.|TRBV9
CASSARDTYSYNSPPHF
TGTGCCAGCAGCGCACGGGACACGTACTCCTATAATTCACCCCCCCACTTT
>TRBJ1-2|.|few|TRBV4-3
CASSQGGATNYGYTF
TGCGCCAGCAGCCAAGGGGGGGCTACTAACTATGGCTACACCTTC
>TRBJ1-2|TRBD1|.|TRBV3-1
CASSPTGPRYNGHTF
TGTGCCAGCAGCCCGACAGGGCCCCGGTATAATGGCCACACCTTC
>TRBJ1-2|.|.|TRBV6-5
CASSFGPNDGYTF
TGTGCCAGCAGCTTTGGACCGAACGATGGCTACACCTTC
>TRBJ2-3|TRBD2|once|TRBV7-9
CASSSSSGGAYTQYF
TGTGCCAGCAGCTCGTCTAGCGGGGGGGCTTATACGCAGTATTTT
>TRBJ2-7|.|few|TRBV29-1
CSVANPLAGSYEQYF
TGCAGCGTTGCTAACCCGCTGGCAGGCTCCTACGAGCAGTACTTC
>TRBJ2-7|TRBD2|.|TRBV4-2
CASSQELGLAVYEQYF
TGTGCCAGCAGCCAAGAGCTTGGGCTAGCGGTATACGAGCAGTACTTC
>TRBJ2-5|.|.|TRBV6-5
CASSSEELETQCF
TGTGCTAGCAGTTCAGAAGAATTAGAGACCCAGTGCTTC
>TRBJ1-1|.|.|TRBV4-3
CASSHYVKQGQAFF
TGCGCCAGCAGCCACTATGTTAAACAGGGTCAAGCTTTCTTT
>TRBJ2-3|TRBD2|.|TRBV6-1
CASSDGGGAPDTQYF
TGTGCCAGCAGTGATGGCGGGGGGGCTCCAGATACGCAGTATTTT
>TRBJ2-3|TRBD1|.|TRBV4-3
CASSQEFGTGDRDTQYF
TGCGCCAGCAGCCAAGAGTTTGGGACAGGGGATAGAGATACGCAGTATTTT
>TRBJ2-3|TRBD2|.|TRBV12-3/TRBV12-4
CASSPGLAGGITDAQYF
TGTGCCAGCAGCCCCGGACTAGCGGGAGGGATTACAGATGCGCAGTATTTT
>TRBJ2-3|.|.|TRBV2
CASLEGSGDTQYF
TGTGCCAGCTTGGAGGGGTCGGGAGATACGCAGTATTTT
>TRBJ2-7|.|.|TRBV28
CASSPAGLGKYEQYF
TGTGCCAGCAGCCCGGCTGGGCTAGGGAAATACGAGCAGTACTTC
>TRBJ2-2|.|.|TRBV29-1
CSVSRPNTGELFF
TGCAGCGTTAGCAGGCCGAACACCGGGGAGCTGTTTTTT
>TRBJ2-1|TRBD2|few|TRBV7-8
CASSFGLVNEQFF
TGTGCCAGCAGCTTTGGACTAGTGAATGAGCAGTTCTTC
>TRBJ1-3|.|.|TRBV20-1
CSTREGGSPYSGNTIYF
TGCAGCACCAGAGAGGGGGGTTCGCCTTACTCTGGAAACACCATATATTTT
>TRBJ2-1|.|few|TRBV29-1
CSVEGVDELNEQFF
TGCAGCGTCGAGGGGGTTGACGAACTCAATGAGCAGTTCTTC
>TRBJ2-5|TRBD1|.|TRBV6-6
CASSYLTGKETQYF
TGTGCCAGCAGTTACCTGACAGGGAAAGAGACCCAGTACTTC
>TRBJ1-2|.|.|TRBV12-3/TRBV12-4
CASSFSGEVGGYTF
TGTGCCAGCAGTTTTTCGGGGGAGGTTGGTGGCTACACCTTC
>TRBJ2-3|TRBD2|.|TRBV5-1
CASSALAGGIDTQYF
TGCGCCAGCAGCGCCTTAGCGGGAGGCATTGATACGCAGTATTTT
>TRBJ2-1|.|.|TRBV6-5
CASSFTLGQETQFF
TGCGCCAGCAGTTTTACCCTAGGCCAAGAGACCCAGTTCTTC
>TRBJ2-7|.|.|TRBV4-1
CASSQRWQKYEQYF
TGCGCCAGCAGCCAGAGGTGGCAGAAATACGAGCAGTACTTC
>TRBJ2-1|.|few|TRBV5-8
CASLNSQHGEQFF
TGTGCCAGCCTCAACTCTCAACACGGTGAGCAGTTCTTC
>TRBJ1-6|TRBD1|once|TRBV27
CASSKQGLDNSPLHF
TGTGCCAGCAGCAAACAGGGGTTGGATAATTCACCCCTCCACTTT
>TRBJ2-5|.|.|TRBV4-3
CASSQEIGVAFQETQYF
TGCGCCAGCAGCCAAGAAATAGGCGTAGCGTTCCAAGAGACCCAGTACTTC